This TCR beta chain was captured by sequencing in a study of blood T cell repertoires in COVID-19. As for the study in general: COVID-19 samples collected from the United States, Italy and Spain covered acute and convalescent phases.

CDR1 SGHTA and CDR2 FQGNSA come from the germline V gene. The length of the CDR3 is 16 residues. With 3 bases clipped from V and 0 bases from J, the junction kept 5 bases outside the gene matches. Authors' analysis steps: Counts of nucleated cells, estimated from reference gene primer amplification, were obtained. The method was immunoSEQ multiplex PCR; TCRdb's version includes in-frame clones alone and lacks a portion of them. V, J and clone size derive from that table, while D and trimming were established from the DNA sequence. The sample records around 150,000 clones, approximately 84% being singletons.

Sequencing input: peripheral blood. The chain has TRBV7-2 and TRBJ1-5; 7 bases map to TRBD1. This receptor was taken from a woman older than 75 with acute or convalescent COVID-19. This CDR3 reads CASSFAHRGSNQPQHF. For the CDR3, the DNA is TGTGCCAGCAGCTTCGCCCACAGGGGTAGCAATCAGCCCCAGCATTTT.